Below are 13 T cell receptor beta chains sequenced from a single sample in a study of T-cell memory formation after mild COVID-19. A single record per CDR3 protein comes from TCRdb applying MiXCR to the 5' RACE reads. The profile shows roughly 450,000 distinct CDR3 sequences, roughly 18% of them singletons. Sequenced input: PBMCs or a T cell subset sorted from them (not recorded which). These receptors were collected from a man younger than 30 who had mild COVID-19 (a few samples of this study predate the infection). Cell type and time point are not known.

This sequence joins TRBV4-2 and TRBJ1-1; D uncertain. The CDR3 consists of 15 residues. Germline loops: CDR1 LGHNA, CDR2 YNFKEQ. V shed 4 bases and J shed 2 bases, with 14 bases lying between them. CDR3 sequence reads: CASSLLTEGNTEAFF. CDR3 nucleotides: TGTGCCAGCAGCCTCCTCACCGAAGGAAACACTGAAGCTTTCTTT.

This clonotype occurred a few times. The V and J genes are TRBV7-2 and TRBJ2-1; TRBD2 agrees at 8 bases. The J segment lost 0 bases and the V segment lost 5 bases, leaving 3 bases of the junction unmatched. CDR1 is SGHTA and CDR2 is FQGNSA in the germline V gene. The CDR3 covers 15 residues. As DNA, the CDR3 is TGTGCCAGCAGCATAAGCGGGGGCTCCTACAATGAGCAGTTCTTC. Protein: CASSISGGSYNEQFF.

This clonotype was counted at least ten times. The chain recombines TRBV4-2 with TRBJ2-7; 8 nucleotides agree with TRBD2. V lost 0 bases, J lost 4 bases, and 8 bases stayed unmatched. There are 16 residues in the CDR3. Per germline, CDR1 LGHNA and CDR2 YNFKEQ. CDR3 protein: CASSQDLGGGTYEQYF. CDR3 DNA: TGTGCCAGCAGCCAAGATCTGGGCGGGGGGACTTACGAGCAGTACTTC.

This clonotype has only a few counts. The chain uses TRBV5-8 and TRBJ2-1, with 12 bases fitting TRBD2. Germline assignment: CDR1 SGHTS and CDR2 YDEGEE. V lost 5 bases, J lost 7 bases, and 7 bases stayed unmatched. The CDR3 has 15 amino acids. The DNA of the CDR3 is TGTGCCAGCAGTCGACTAGCGGGGGCTAGAAATGAGCAGTTCTTC. Translation gives CASSRLAGARNEQFF.

This clonotype was counted only a few times. CDR3 DNA sequence: TGCGCCAGCAGCCACACAGGGACACCTAACTATGGCTACACCTTC. Amino acids: CASSHTGTPNYGYTF. The rearrangement uses TRBV4-3 and TRBJ1-2, with D perhaps matching TRBD1 (6 bases). Looked up from germline, CDR1 is LGHNA and CDR2 is YSLEER. This CDR3 comprises 15 residues. V lost 3 bases and J lost 0, with 11 bases in between.

The rearrangement uses TRBV24-1 and TRBJ2-2; D not resolved. The CDR3 has 15 residues. Germline V lookup: CDR1 KGHDR, CDR2 SFDVKD. V was trimmed by 0 bases and J by 1 base, leaving 5 bases between them. The CDR3 reads CATSDLSMNTGELFF. DNA of the CDR3: TGTGCCACCAGTGATTTGTCCATGAACACCGGGGAGCTGTTTTTT.

V is TRBV6-1 and J is TRBJ2-5, with TRBD1 as a possible D gene (6 bases). The CDR3 has 16 residues. Germline assignment: CDR1 MNHNS and CDR2 SASEGT. The V gene lost 0 bases and the J gene lost 4 bases, with 15 bases spanning the gap. In nucleotides, the CDR3 is TGTGCCAGCAGTGAAGCCAGTGGGGGCCATCGAGAGACCCAGTACTTC. Translation: CASSEASGGHRETQYF.

The chain carries TRBV4-1 and TRBJ1-1, with D unresolved. This CDR3 is 17 amino acids long. V lost 0 bases to trimming and J lost 4 bases, with 18 bases between them. Germline lookup yields CDR1 MGHRA and CDR2 YSYEKL. This CDR3 is CASSQDPFPGHGTEAFF. The CDR3 DNA reads TGCGCCAGCAGCCAAGATCCCTTTCCCGGGCATGGCACTGAAGCTTTCTTT.

In this sample, this clonotype turned up many times. CDR3 loop: CARSLSREETQYF. The CDR3 DNA reads TGTGCCAGAAGCTTGTCAAGGGAAGAGACCCAGTACTTC. The rearrangement links TRBV5-3 to TRBJ2-5; D gene unclear. TRBV5-3 is labeled an ORF, and its function is uncertain. The CDR3 loop spans 13 amino acids. V was cut by 1 base and J by 3 bases, with 7 bases left in between.

The chain recombines TRBV12-3 or TRBV12-4 with TRBJ2-5, with 13 positions matching TRBD2. The CDR3 is made up of 17 amino acids. J lost 5 bases, V lost 1 base, and 7 bases had no gene match. Written as DNA, the CDR3 is TGTGCCAGCAGTTTAGGACTAGCGGGGGGTCCCATGGAGACCCAGTACTTC. Encoded protein: CASSLGLAGGPMETQYF.

This clonotype came up a few times. The chain uses TRBV7-2 and TRBJ2-7, with TRBD1 identical over 9 bases. Germline CDR1 is SGHTA and CDR2 is FQGNSA. The V gene end was trimmed by 5 bases and the J gene end by 3 bases; junction bases not matched to a gene: 8. The CDR3 sequence is 15 residues long. CDR3 residues: CASSLTGGNRYEQYF. CDR3 DNA sequence: TGTGCCAGCAGCCTAACAGGGGGCAATCGCTACGAGCAGTACTTC.

The V gene is TRBV7-2, the J gene TRBJ2-7; a possible D gene is TRBD2 (6 bases). CDR1 is SGHTA and CDR2 is FQGNSA in the germline V gene. This CDR3 spans 15 amino acids. Trimming removed 3 bases from V and 3 bases from J, with 15 bases in between. The CDR3 bases are TGTGCCAGCAGCTTTGATCGGGGGTTGGGCTACGAGCAGTACTTC. It specifies CASSFDRGLGYEQYF. The whole variable domain, filled in from reference TRBV7-2 and TRBJ2-7, reads GAGVSQSPSNKVTEKGKDVELRCDPISGHTALYWYRQSLGQGLEFLIYFQGNSAPDKSGLPSDRFSAERTGGSVSTLTIQRTQQEDSAVYLCASSFDRGLGYEQYFGPGTRLTVT.

This clonotype was observed a few times. This sequence joins TRBV7-3 and TRBJ1-3, with D possibly TRBD1 on 5 matching bases. The CDR3 covers 15 residues. Germline V gene data show CDR1 as SGHTA and CDR2 as FQGTGA. Between the trimmed V and J ends, which lost 5 bases and 5 bases, there was a span of 16 bases. CDR3 DNA: TGTGCCAGCAGCCTCCAGGACAATTTGAGAAACACCATATATTTT. The encoded protein is CASSLQDNLRNTIYF.